Below, one T cell receptor (beta chain) is given with its context. TCRdb's table, derived via immunoSEQ multiplex PCR, lists solely in-frame clones and lacks some. The table records 200,000 to 250,000 clones, approximately 86% of them present only once. Germline lookup yields CDR1 MNHEY and CDR2 SVGAGI. V dropped 7 bases and J dropped 1 base, with 16 bases sitting between them. This CDR3 has 15 amino acids. The data are from a study of blood T cell repertoires in COVID-19. What was sequenced was peripheral blood. The sequence came from an older woman with active or convalescent COVID-19. The chain employs TRBV6-5 and TRBJ2-5, with D perhaps TRBD2 (5 bases). The DNA of the CDR3 is TGTGCCAGCATTAAGGGAGTACTAACCCAAGAGACCCAGTACTTC. Translation: CASIKGVLTQETQYF.